Following are 14 T cell receptor beta chains from one sample sequenced in a study of blood T cell repertoires in COVID-19. Profiled with immunoSEQ multiplex PCR; TCRdb holds only in-frame clones, not every one. The table lists 200,000 to 300,000 clones, 75% to 90% of them singletons, with approximately 9% in the top ten. Sequencing input: peripheral blood. These receptors originate from a human donor in a cohort sampled during active COVID-19.

The V call is TRBV7-8, the J call TRBJ2-3; tentatively, D is TRBD2 (7 bases). CDR1 is SGHVS and CDR2 is FQNEAQ in the germline V gene. Deletions cut 0 bases from V and 5 bases from J, with 12 bases between. The CDR3 length is 15 residues. The chain's CDR3 is CASSLAGAGVDTQYF. The DNA for the CDR3 is TGTGCCAGCAGCTTAGCGGGGGCGGGAGTAGATACGCAGTATTTT.

This sequence joins TRBV7-2 and TRBJ1-1; 8 positions agree with TRBD1. V lost 6 bases to trimming and J lost 4 bases; unmatched junction nucleotides: 4. The CDR3 is 13 amino acids. Germline V lookup: CDR1 SGHTA, CDR2 FQGNSA. The CDR3 region is CASRPTGVTEAFF. CDR3 DNA sequence: TGTGCCAGCAGACCGACAGGGGTCACTGAAGCTTTCTTT.

Comment on this clone: Within the sample, other DNA sequences also encode this same CDR3. The chain has TRBV6-5 and TRBJ1-1, with TRBD1 matching 9 bases. This CDR3 comprises 14 residues. CDR1 MNHEY and CDR2 SVGAGI come from the germline V gene. The J segment lost 0 bases and the V segment lost 6 bases, leaving 2 bases of the junction unmatched. This CDR3 reads CASRRTGVNTEAFF. The CDR3 nucleotides read TGTGCCAGCAGGAGGACAGGGGTGAACACTGAAGCTTTCTTT.

V gene TRBV14 combines with J gene TRBJ1-2; D gene ambiguous. V lost 0 bases, J lost 2 bases, and 7 bases lay in between. Germline CDR1 reads SGHDN; CDR2 reads FVKESK. The CDR3 loop spans 14 amino acids. In nucleotides, the CDR3 is TGTGCCAGCAGCCAAGATCGCGGGAACTATGGCTACACCTTC. Amino acids: CASSQDRGNYGYTF.

This chain connects TRBV2 to TRBJ1-3, with TRBD1 as a possible D gene (6 bases). Looked up from germline, CDR1 is SNHLY and CDR2 is FYNNEI. Trimming took off 6 bases at V and 4 bases at J, with 22 bases between the two ends. This CDR3 region has 17 residues. The CDR3 coding sequence is TGTGCCAGCAGACCTCCGCGGGGGGGCGAAAAAGGAAACACCATATATTTT. Residues: CASRPPRGGEKGNTIYF.

This sequence joins TRBV5-8 and TRBJ1-2; TRBD1 matches 7 bases. V dropped 4 bases and J dropped 1; count of bases not matched to a gene: 4. The CDR3 sequence is 14 residues long. Germline loops: CDR1 SGHTS, CDR2 YDEGEE. CDR3 sequence (DNA): TGTGCCAGCAGCCGGGACAGAAATAACTATGGCTACACCTTC. It translates to CASSRDRNNYGYTF.

The chain carries TRBV7-8 and TRBJ2-1; 10 nucleotides match TRBD2. Germline lookup yields CDR1 SGHVS and CDR2 FQNEAQ. Losses at the gene ends were 4 bases for V and 4 bases for J; bases not matched to a gene: 4. The CDR3 has 15 residues. The CDR3 sequence: CASSWKREGYNEQFF. In DNA form, the CDR3 reads TGTGCCAGCAGCTGGAAGCGGGAGGGGTACAATGAGCAGTTCTTC.

The V call is TRBV5-4, the J call TRBJ1-3; no definite D call. Trimming took 2 bases from V and 3 from J, leaving 15 bases between them. The germline V gene encodes CDR1 SGHNT and CDR2 YYREEE (reference sequence). The CDR3 covers 16 residues. The CDR3 spells CASSLPLDGIGNTIYF. CDR3 DNA sequence: TGTGCCAGCAGCTTACCCTTGGACGGGATTGGAAACACCATATATTTT.

This clone was detected only once. The rearrangement joins TRBV28 to TRBJ2-3, with 8 bases fitting TRBD2. Germline values: CDR1 MDHEN, CDR2 SYDVKM. This CDR3 is 13 amino acids long. V shed 3 bases, J shed 8 bases, and the junction held 4 bases outside the gene matches. CDR3 residues: CASSLGTRGTQYF. In DNA, the CDR3 is TGTGCCAGCAGTTTGGGGACTAGGGGTACGCAGTATTTT.

V is TRBV16 and J is TRBJ2-7; TRBD2 is a possible D gene (6 bases). This CDR3 has 13 amino acids. Germline V lookup: CDR1 KGHSY, CDR2 FQNENV. V lost 4 bases to trimming and J lost 9 bases, with 16 bases between them. CDR3 sequence reads: CASSRRPSEGQYF. CDR3 bases: TGTGCCAGCAGCCGACGCCCCTCGGAGGGGCAGTACTTC.

The chain joins TRBV6-5 to TRBJ2-3; 10 nucleotides match TRBD2. CDR3 length equals 15 residues. Germline CDR1 MNHEY, CDR2 SVGAGI. Losses at the gene ends were 6 bases for V and 5 bases for J; bases not matched to a gene: 8. CDR3: CASSSLAGVLDTQYF. CDR3 in DNA: TGTGCCAGCAGCTCCCTAGCGGGAGTTTTAGATACGCAGTATTTT.

V gene TRBV27 combines with J gene TRBJ2-1; D perhaps matches TRBD2 (6 bases). Between the trimmed V and J ends, which lost 2 bases and 0 bases, there was a span of 14 bases. Germline V gene sequence: CDR1 MNHEY, CDR2 SMNVEV (reference sequence). The CDR3 spans 17 residues. Written as DNA, the CDR3 is TGTGCCAGCAGTTTAATTAGGGACTTTGTCTCCTACAATGAGCAGTTCTTC. Residues: CASSLIRDFVSYNEQFF.

V usage is TRBV27 and J usage is TRBJ1-2, with D perhaps matching TRBD1 (6 bases). Trimming stripped 6 bases from V and 4 bases from J, with 12 bases between. This CDR3 has 13 amino acids. Germline V gene sequence: CDR1 MNHEY, CDR2 SMNVEV (reference sequence). The CDR3 nucleotides read TGTGCCAGCAGGCCTCAGGGGTCCTATGGCTACACCTTC. Residues: CASRPQGSYGYTF.

This chain connects TRBV5-1 to TRBJ2-1; tentatively, D is TRBD1 (5 bases). In germline, CDR1 is SGHRS, CDR2 YFSETQ. V lost 0 bases and J 0 bases, leaving 16 bases between the germline ends. This CDR3 spans 18 amino acids. The CDR3 reads CASSLELGQRSSYNEQFF. The CDR3 coding sequence is TGCGCCAGCAGCTTGGAGCTGGGGCAGAGAAGCTCCTACAATGAGCAGTTCTTC.